This T cell receptor (beta chain) was captured in a study of Graves' ophthalmopathy and Graves' hyperthyroidism. V lost 8 bases, J lost 14 bases, and 24 bases lay in between. Per germline, CDR1 MDHEN and CDR2 SYDVKM. The CDR3 sequence is 13 residues long. For repertoire sequencing, the TCR beta CDR3 regions were amplified from RNA transcripts. The workflow started with a first-round RT-PCR run with HTBI primers and then moved on to a second-round multiplex PCR. MiXCR was run by TCRdb on the multiplex PCR reads, yielding one entry per CDR3 protein. The top ten clones hold roughly 10% of a sample with roughly 480,000 distinct CDR3 sequences, around 15% of them seen once.

This rearrangement joins TRBV28 to TRBJ1-2, with D possibly being TRBD1 (6 bases). Material for sequencing was blood. This TCR was recovered from a young woman with Graves' ophthalmopathy. CDR3 residues: CASSISRDMGRTF. The CDR3 DNA follows: TGTGCCAGCTCAATTTCCCGGGACATGGGGCGGACCTTC.